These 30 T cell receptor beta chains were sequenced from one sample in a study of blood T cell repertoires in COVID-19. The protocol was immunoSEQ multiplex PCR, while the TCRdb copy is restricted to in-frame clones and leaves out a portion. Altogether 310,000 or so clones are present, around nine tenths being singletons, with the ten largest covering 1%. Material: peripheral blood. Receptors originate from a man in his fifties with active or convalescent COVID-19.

The CDR3 here is CASSPYRGYGPDTQYF. CDR3 nucleotide sequence: TGTGCCAGCAGTCCTTACAGGGGGTACGGCCCGGATACGCAGTATTTT. This chain connects TRBV27 to TRBJ2-3, with 8 bases identical to TRBD1. Germline V CDR1 and CDR2: MNHEY, SMNVEV (reference sequence). The CDR3 extends over 16 amino acids. With V trimmed by 5 bases and J by 6 bases, 13 bases remained unmatched.

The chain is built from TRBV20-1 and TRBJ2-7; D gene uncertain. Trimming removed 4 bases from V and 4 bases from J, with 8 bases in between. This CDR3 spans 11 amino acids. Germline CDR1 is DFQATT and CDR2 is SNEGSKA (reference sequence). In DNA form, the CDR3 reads TGCAGTGCTATGGGCACTTACGAGCAGTACTTC. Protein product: CSAMGTYEQYF.

CDR3 in amino acids: CASSLGGNIQYF. DNA of the CDR3: TGCGCCAGCAGCTTGGGAGGAAACATTCAGTACTTC. V gene TRBV5-1 combines with J gene TRBJ2-4; D remains ambiguous. Germline V CDR1 and CDR2: SGHRS, YFSETQ. Trimming took off 0 bases at V and 6 bases at J, with 4 bases between the two ends. The CDR3 loop spans 12 amino acids.

The CDR3 here is CASSLGPGITDTQYF. DNA of the CDR3: TGTGCCAGCAGCTTGGGGCCAGGGATCACAGATACGCAGTATTTT. The rearrangement links TRBV5-6 to TRBJ2-3; TRBD1 might be the D (5 bases). The CDR3 contains 15 residues. V lost 0 bases, J lost 2 bases, and 10 bases lay in between. The germline gives CDR1 SGHDT, CDR2 YYEEEE.

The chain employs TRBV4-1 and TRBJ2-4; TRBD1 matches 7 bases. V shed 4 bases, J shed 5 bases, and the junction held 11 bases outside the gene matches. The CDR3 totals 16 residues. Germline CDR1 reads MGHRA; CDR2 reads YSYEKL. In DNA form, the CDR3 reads TGCGCCAGCAGCCGCTTTCAGGGGGATGGTCAAAACATTCAGTACTTC. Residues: CASSRFQGDGQNIQYF.

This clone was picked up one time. The CDR3: CSVVTGPNEKLFF. The CDR3 DNA is TGCAGCGTTGTGACAGGACCTAATGAAAAACTGTTTTTT. The V and J genes are TRBV29-1 and TRBJ1-4, with D perhaps TRBD1 (6 bases). This CDR3 is 13 amino acids long. V was shortened by 4 bases and J by 3 bases, with 9 bases between the two germline ends. The germline V gene has CDR1 SQVTM and CDR2 ANQGSEA.

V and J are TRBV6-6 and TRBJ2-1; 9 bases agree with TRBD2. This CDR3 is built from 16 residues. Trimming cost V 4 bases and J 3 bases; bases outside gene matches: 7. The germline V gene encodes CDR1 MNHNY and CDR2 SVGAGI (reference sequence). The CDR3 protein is CASSSPGLALYNEQFF. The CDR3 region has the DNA TGTGCCAGCAGTTCCCCGGGACTAGCTCTCTACAATGAGCAGTTCTTC.

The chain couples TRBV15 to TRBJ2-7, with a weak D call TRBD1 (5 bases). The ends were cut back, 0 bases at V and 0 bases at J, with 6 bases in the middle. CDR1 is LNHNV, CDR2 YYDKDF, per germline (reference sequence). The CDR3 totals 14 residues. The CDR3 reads CATSREDTSYEQYF. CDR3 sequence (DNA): TGTGCCACCAGCAGAGAGGACACCTCCTACGAGCAGTACTTC.

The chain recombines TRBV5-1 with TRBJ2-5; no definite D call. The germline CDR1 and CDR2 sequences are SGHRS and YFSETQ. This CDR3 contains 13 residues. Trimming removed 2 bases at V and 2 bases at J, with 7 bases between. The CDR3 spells CASSFDIQETQYF. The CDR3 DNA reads TGCGCCAGCAGCTTCGACATACAAGAGACCCAGTACTTC.

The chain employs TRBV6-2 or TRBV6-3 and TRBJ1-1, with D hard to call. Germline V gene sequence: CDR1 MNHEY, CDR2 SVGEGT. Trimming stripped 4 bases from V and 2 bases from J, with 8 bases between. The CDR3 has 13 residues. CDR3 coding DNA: TGTGCCAGCAGTTTCGAGGGAAACACTGAAGCTTTCTTT. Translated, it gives CASSFEGNTEAFF.

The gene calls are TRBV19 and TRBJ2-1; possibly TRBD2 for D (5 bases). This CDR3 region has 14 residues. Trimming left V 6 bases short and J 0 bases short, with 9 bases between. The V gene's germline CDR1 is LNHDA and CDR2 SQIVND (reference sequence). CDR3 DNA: TGTGCCAGTAGAACCGCGGGCTCCTACAATGAGCAGTTCTTC. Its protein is CASRTAGSYNEQFF.

CDR3 protein: CASSLQGAPKETQYF. CDR3 coding DNA: TGCGCCAGCAGCCTACAGGGGGCGCCCAAAGAGACCCAGTACTTC. The chain employs TRBV5-1 and TRBJ2-5; 9 bases line up with TRBD1. This CDR3 region has 15 residues. Germline V gene lookup returns CDR1 SGHRS and CDR2 YFSETQ. V shed 4 bases, J shed 3 bases, and the junction held 7 bases outside the gene matches.

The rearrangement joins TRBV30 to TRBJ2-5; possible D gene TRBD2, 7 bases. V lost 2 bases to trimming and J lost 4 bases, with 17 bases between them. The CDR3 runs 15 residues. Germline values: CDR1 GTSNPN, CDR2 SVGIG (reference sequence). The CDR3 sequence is CAWSRGARGGETQYF. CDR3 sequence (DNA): TGTGCCTGGAGTCGGGGGGCCAGGGGAGGAGAGACCCAGTACTTC.

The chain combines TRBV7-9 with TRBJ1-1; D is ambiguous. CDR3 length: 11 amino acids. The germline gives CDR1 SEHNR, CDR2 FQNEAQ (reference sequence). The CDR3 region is CAIQLHTEAFF. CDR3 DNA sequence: TGTGCGATTCAACTCCACACTGAAGCTTTCTTT.

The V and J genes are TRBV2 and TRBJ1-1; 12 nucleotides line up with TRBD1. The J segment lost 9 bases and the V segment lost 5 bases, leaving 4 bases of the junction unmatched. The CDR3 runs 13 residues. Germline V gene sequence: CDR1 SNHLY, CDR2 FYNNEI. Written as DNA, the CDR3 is TGTGCCAGCAGTCGGGACAGGGGGCGACAAGCTTTCTTT. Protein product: CASSRDRGRQAFF.

This chain's CDR3 is CASSPVGTGDSYGYTF. The CDR3 DNA sequence: TGCGCCAGCAGCCCTGTTGGGACAGGGGACTCCTATGGCTACACCTTC. V usage is TRBV4-3 and J usage is TRBJ1-2; TRBD1 matches at 10 bases. The CDR3 runs 16 residues. The junction had 9 bases not matched to a gene; V was cut back by 4 bases and J by 4 bases. Germline-derived CDR1 and CDR2 are LGHNA and YSLEER.

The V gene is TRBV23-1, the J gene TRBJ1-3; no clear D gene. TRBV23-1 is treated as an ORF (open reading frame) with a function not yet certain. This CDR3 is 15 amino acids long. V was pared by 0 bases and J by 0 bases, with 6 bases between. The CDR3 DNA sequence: TGCGCCAGCAGTCAATCGGTACTCTCTGGAAACACCATATATTTT. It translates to CASSQSVLSGNTIYF.

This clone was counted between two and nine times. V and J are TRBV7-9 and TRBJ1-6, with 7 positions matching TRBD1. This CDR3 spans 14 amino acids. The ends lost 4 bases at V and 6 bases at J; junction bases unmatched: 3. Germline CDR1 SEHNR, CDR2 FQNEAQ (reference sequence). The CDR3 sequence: CASSSRGSNSPLHF. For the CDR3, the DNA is TGTGCCAGCAGCTCCAGGGGGTCTAATTCACCCCTCCACTTT. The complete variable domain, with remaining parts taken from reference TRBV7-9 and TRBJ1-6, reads DTGVSQNPRHKITKRGQNVTFRCDPISEHNRLYWYRQTLGQGPEFLTYFQNEAQLEKSRLLSDRFSAERPKGSFSTLEIQRTEQGDSAMYLCASSSRGSNSPLHFGNGTRLTVT.

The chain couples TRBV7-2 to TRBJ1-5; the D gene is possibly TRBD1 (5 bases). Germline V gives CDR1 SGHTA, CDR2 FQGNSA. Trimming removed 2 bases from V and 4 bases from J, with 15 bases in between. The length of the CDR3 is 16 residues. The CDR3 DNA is TGTGCCAGCAGCTTATTTGGCAGGGCGACAAATCAGCCCCAGCATTTT. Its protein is CASSLFGRATNQPQHF.

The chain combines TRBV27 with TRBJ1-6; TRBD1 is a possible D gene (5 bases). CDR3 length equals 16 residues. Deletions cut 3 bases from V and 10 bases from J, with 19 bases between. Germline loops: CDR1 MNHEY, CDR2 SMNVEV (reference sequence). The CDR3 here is CASSLGDGGGGSPLHF. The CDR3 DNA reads TGTGCCAGCAGTTTGGGGGACGGAGGTGGGGGGTCACCCCTCCACTTT.

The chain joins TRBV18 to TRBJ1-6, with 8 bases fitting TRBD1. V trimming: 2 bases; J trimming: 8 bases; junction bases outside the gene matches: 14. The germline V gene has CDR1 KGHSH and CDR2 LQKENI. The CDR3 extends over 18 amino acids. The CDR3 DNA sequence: TGTGCCAGCTCACCATTAATCTCGGGACAGGCGGGAGATTCACCCCTCCACTTT. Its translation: CASSPLISGQAGDSPLHF.

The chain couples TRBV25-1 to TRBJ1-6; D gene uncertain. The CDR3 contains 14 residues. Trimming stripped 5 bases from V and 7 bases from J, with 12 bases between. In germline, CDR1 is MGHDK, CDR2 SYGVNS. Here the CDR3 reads CASSFKGRNSPLHF. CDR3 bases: TGTGCCAGCAGTTTTAAAGGGAGGAATTCACCCCTCCACTTT.

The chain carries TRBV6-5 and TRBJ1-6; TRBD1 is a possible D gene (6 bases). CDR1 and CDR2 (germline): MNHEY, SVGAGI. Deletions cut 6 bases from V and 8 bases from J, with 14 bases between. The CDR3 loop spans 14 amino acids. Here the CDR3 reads CASRVGGADSPLHF. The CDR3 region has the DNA TGTGCCAGCAGAGTGGGGGGGGCGGATTCACCCCTCCACTTT.

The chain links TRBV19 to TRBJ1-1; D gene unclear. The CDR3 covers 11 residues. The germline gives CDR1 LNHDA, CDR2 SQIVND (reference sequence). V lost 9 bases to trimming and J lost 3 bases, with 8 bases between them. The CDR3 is CASVDYTEAFF. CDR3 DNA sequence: TGTGCCAGCGTAGACTACACTGAAGCTTTCTTT.

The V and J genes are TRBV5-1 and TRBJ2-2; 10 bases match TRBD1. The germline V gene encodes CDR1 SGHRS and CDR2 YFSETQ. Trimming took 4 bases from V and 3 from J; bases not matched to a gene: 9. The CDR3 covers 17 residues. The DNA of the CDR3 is TGCGCCAGCAGCGAGGGACCCGGGACAGGGGACACCGGGGAGCTGTTTTTT. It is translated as CASSEGPGTGDTGELFF.

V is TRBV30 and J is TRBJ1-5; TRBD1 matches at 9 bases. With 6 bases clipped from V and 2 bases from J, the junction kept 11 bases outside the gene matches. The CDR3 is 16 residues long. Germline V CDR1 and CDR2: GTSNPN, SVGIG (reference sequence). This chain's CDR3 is CACHPTGGARNQPQHF. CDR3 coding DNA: TGTGCCTGCCACCCGACAGGGGGTGCGCGCAATCAGCCCCAGCATTTT.

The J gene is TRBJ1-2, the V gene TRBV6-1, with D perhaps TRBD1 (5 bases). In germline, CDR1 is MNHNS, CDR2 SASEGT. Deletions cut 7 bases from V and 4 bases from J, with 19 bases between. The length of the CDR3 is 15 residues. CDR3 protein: CASTDPSGRAYGYTF. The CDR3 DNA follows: TGTGCCAGCACCGACCCATCAGGGAGGGCCTATGGCTACACCTTC.

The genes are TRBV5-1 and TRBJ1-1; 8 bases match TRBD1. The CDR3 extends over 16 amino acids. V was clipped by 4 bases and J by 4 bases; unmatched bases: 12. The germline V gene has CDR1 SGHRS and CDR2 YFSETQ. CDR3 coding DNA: TGCGCCAGCAGCCAAAACGCCGGGACAGGCTCCACTGAAGCTTTCTTT. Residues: CASSQNAGTGSTEAFF.

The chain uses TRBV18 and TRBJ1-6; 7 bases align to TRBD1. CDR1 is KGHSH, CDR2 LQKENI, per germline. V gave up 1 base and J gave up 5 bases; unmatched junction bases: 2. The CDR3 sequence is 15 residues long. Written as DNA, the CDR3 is TGTGCCAGCTCACCACGGGACAGAAATAATTCACCCCTCCACTTT. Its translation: CASSPRDRNNSPLHF.

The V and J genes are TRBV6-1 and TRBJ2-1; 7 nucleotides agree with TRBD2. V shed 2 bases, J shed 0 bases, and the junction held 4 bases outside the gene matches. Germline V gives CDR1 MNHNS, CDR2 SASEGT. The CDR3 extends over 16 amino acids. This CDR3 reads CASSELGGSSYNEQFF. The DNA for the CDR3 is TGTGCCAGCAGTGAACTCGGCGGGAGCTCCTACAATGAGCAGTTCTTC.